This entry concerns a single T cell receptor beta chain. Its antigen is currently unknown. These data come from a study of CD8+CD57+ T cells in acquired aplastic anemia. The study, taken as a whole, reports: Levels of CD8+ Simpson's diversity were not significantly distinct in patients versus controls. Between patients and controls, 25 to 35 CD8+ CDR3 sequences were found in common.

Template material for TCR beta VDJ and CDR3 profiling consisted of genomic DNA. From the reads, TCRdb called clonotypes with MiXCR, one entry per CDR3 protein. The sample yields around 200,000 distinct CDR3 sequences, less than 50% seen once. Sequencing was done on patients that had shown CD8+CD57+ cell expansion by flow cytometry. In all patients, the disease was severe acquired aplastic anemia. All patients were therapy-naive when blood was sampled. Germline CDR1 is SGHTA and CDR2 is FQGNSA. The V and J ends lost 5 bases and 7 bases respectively, with 15 bases between them. The CDR3 has 13 residues. The chain joins TRBV7-2 to TRBJ2-7; D may be TRBD1 (5 bases). This sequence was found in a human donor with aplastic anemia. Sequenced input: sorted CD4+, CD8+, or CD8+CD57+ T cells (not recorded which) from PBMCs. The CDR3 is CASSVDNQPEQYF. CDR3 sequence (DNA): TGTGCCAGCAGCGTGGACAACCAACCGGAGCAGTACTTC.